The present entry profiles one TCR beta chain with its context. Together with a sample-barcoded 5' primer, a J-beta primer mix was included in a second PCR lasting about 7 to 11 cycles. TCRdb used MiXCR to reprocess the 5' RACE reads, holding one entry per CDR3 protein. This sample has hundreds of thousands of distinct CDR3 sequences, with 49% found just once. Every participating donor contributed 9.5 to 10 milliliters of peripheral blood through a draw. This sample was taken from a study of blood T cells in healthy people across ages. Germline CDR1 SQVTM, CDR2 ANQGSEA. The CDR3 has 13 amino acids. V lost 2 bases and J 4 bases, leaving 11 bases between the germline ends.

Sequenced input: blood. This chain connects TRBV29-1 to TRBJ2-5; D is possibly TRBD2 (5 bases). The TCR originated in a woman aged 55-69 years in good health. The CDR3 coding sequence is TGCAGCGTTGAAACCGGGAATGGAGAGACCCAGTACTTC. It specifies CSVETGNGETQYF.